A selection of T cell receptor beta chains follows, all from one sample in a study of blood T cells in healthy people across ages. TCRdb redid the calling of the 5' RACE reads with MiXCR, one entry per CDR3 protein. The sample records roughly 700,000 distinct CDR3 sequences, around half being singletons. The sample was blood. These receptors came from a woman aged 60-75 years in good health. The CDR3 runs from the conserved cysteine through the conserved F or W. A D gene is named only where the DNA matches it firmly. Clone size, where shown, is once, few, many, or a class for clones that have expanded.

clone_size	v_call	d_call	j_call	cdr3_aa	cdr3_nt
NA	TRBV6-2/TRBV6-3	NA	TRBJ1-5	CASKGTVGGPQHF	TGTGCCAGCAAAGGAACTGTTGGGGGGCCCCAGCATTTT
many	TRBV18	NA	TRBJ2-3	CASSPSTDTQYF	TGTGCCAGCAGCCCTAGCACAGATACGCAGTATTTT
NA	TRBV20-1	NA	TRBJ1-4	CSAPTPGVEKLFF	TGCAGTGCCCCGACCCCAGGGGTTGAAAAACTGTTTTTT
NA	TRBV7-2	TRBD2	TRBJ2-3	CASSLGLAGRSDAQYF	TGTGCCAGCAGCTTAGGACTAGCGGGAAGGTCAGATGCGCAGTATTTT
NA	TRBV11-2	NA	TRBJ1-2	CASSLVGGPAGYTF	TGTGCCAGCAGCTTAGTTGGGGGGCCGGCGGGCTACACCTTC
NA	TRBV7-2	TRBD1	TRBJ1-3	CASTNTGGSGNTIYF	TGTGCCAGCACCAACACAGGGGGCTCTGGAAACACCATATATTTT
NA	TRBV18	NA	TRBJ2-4	CASSPGGTKNIQYF	TGTGCCAGCTCACCAGGGGGTACCAAAAACATTCAGTACTTC
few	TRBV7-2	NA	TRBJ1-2	CASSLLIDTF	TGTGCCAGCAGCCTACTGATTGACACCTTC
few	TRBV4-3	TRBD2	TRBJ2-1	CASSGTSGSNEQFF	TGCGCCAGCAGCGGGACTAGCGGGAGTAATGAGCAGTTCTTC
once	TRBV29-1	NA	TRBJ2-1	CSATVRGNEQFF	TGCAGCGCCACAGTTCGGGGGAATGAGCAGTTCTTC
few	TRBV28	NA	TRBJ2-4	CASSGGSIAKNIQYF	TGTGCCAGCAGTGGGGGCTCTATAGCCAAAAACATTCAGTACTTC
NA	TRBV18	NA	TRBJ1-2	CASSTGLGGYTF	TGTGCCAGCTCAACAGGACTTGGCGGCTACACCTTC
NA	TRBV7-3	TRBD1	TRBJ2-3	CASSLGPGTGGDTQYF	TGTGCCAGCAGCTTAGGGCCCGGGACAGGGGGAGATACGCAGTATTTT
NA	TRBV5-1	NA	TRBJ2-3	CASSVLSDTQYF	TGCGCCAGCAGCGTATTGTCAGATACGCAGTATTTT
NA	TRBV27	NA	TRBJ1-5	CASSPSWGRGPQHF	TGTGCCAGCAGCCCGAGTTGGGGCCGAGGGCCCCAGCATTTT
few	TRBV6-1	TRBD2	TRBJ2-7	CASSDRAKRGSSYEQYF	TGTGCCAGCAGCGACCGTGCGAAGCGGGGAAGCTCCTACGAGCAGTACTTC
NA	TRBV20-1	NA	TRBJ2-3	CSARDPGGGTPDTQYF	TGCAGTGCTAGAGATCCGGGGGGCGGGACCCCAGATACGCAGTATTTT
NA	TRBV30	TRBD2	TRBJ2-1	CAWSRGRNGGQFF	TGTGCCTGGTCTCGCGGGAGAAACGGGGGGCAGTTCTTC
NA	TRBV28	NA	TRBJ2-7	CACSFAGKQYF	TGTGCCTGCAGTTTCGCAGGGAAACAGTACTTC
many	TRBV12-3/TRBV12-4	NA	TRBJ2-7	CASSKQGYEQYF	TGTGCCAGCAGTAAACAGGGTTACGAGCAGTACTTC
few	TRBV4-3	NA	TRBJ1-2	CASSQALTATNYGYTF	TGCGCCAGCAGCCAAGCGTTGACAGCCACTAACTATGGCTACACCTTC
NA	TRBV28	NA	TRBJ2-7	CASSSTDRYSYEQYF	TGTGCCAGCAGTTCCACGGACCGTTACTCCTACGAGCAGTACTTC
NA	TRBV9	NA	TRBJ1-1	CASSARRGEDTEAFF	TGTGCCAGCAGCGCCCGAAGGGGAGAGGACACTGAAGCTTTCTTT
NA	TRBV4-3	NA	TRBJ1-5	CASSQDNHQPQHF	TGCGCCAGCAGCCAAGATAATCACCAGCCCCAGCATTTT
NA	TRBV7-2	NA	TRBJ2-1	CASSHRRGRVNRDEQFF	TGTGCCAGCAGCCATAGAAGGGGCAGGGTAAACCGGGATGAGCAGTTCTTC
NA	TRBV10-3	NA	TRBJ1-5	CATTAGAQQPQHF	TGTGCCACCACGGCGGGGGCACAGCAGCCCCAGCATTTT
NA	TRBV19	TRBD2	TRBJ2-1	CASSIGLAASSYNEQFF	TGTGCCAGTAGTATCGGACTAGCGGCTAGCTCCTACAATGAGCAGTTCTTC
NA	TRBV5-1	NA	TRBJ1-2	CASSFGGKNGYTF	TGCGCCAGCAGCTTTGGGGGAAAGAATGGCTACACCTTC
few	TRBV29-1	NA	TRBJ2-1	CSVGRSVGEQFF	TGCAGCGTTGGAAGATCAGTCGGGGAGCAGTTCTTC
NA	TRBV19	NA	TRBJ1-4	CASRRGGEKLFF	TGTGCCAGTCGACGGGGAGGAGAAAAACTGTTTTTT
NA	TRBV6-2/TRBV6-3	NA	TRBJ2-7	CASRNGLPLEQYF	TGTGCCAGCAGAAACGGGCTACCCTTGGAGCAGTACTTC
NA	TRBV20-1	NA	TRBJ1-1	CSARDDRIGNTEAFF	TGCAGTGCTAGAGATGATCGGATTGGGAACACTGAAGCTTTCTTT
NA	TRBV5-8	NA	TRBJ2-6	CASSLILDFMGANVLTF	TGTGCCAGCAGCTTAATTCTGGATTTTATGGGGGCCAACGTCCTGACTTTC
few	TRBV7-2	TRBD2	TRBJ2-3	CASSFPGGRDTQYF	TGTGCCAGCAGCTTTCCGGGAGGGAGGGATACGCAGTATTTT
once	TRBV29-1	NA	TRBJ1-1	CSVELWTADLMNTEAFF	TGCAGCGTTGAGCTTTGGACAGCTGATTTGATGAACACTGAAGCTTTCTTT
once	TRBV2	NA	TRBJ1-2	CASRINGELVYGYTF	TGTGCCAGCAGAATAAACGGGGAACTTGTCTATGGCTACACCTTC
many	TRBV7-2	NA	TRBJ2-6	CASSLVSGRSLGGANVLTF	TGTGCCAGCAGCTTAGTTTCGGGCAGGTCCTTAGGTGGGGCCAACGTCCTGACTTTC
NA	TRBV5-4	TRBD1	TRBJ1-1	CASSSEPGQLNTEAFF	TGTGCCAGCAGCTCAGAGCCGGGACAGTTGAACACTGAAGCTTTCTTT
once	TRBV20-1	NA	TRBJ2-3	CSARDSLPRGEGHTDTQYF	TGCAGTGCTAGAGATTCCCTTCCCAGAGGGGAGGGACACACAGATACGCAGTATTTT
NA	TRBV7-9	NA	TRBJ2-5	CASSYASYEQYF	TGTGCCAGCAGCTACGCTAGCTATGAGCAGTACTTC
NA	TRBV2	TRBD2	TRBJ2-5	CASNLGGEETQYF	TGTGCCAGCAACCTGGGGGGGGAAGAGACCCAGTACTTC
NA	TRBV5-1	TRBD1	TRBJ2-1	CASSLEGTGGTEQFF	TGCGCCAGCAGCTTGGAGGGGACAGGGGGCACAGAGCAGTTCTTC
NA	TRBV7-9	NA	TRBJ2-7	CASSRTPGSHEQYF	TGTGCCAGCAGCCGCACACCGGGATCTCACGAGCAGTACTTC